These 4 T cell receptor beta chains share one sample of origin, sequenced in a study of cytomegalovirus exposure and HLA in healthy donors. Primers: 60 Vbeta forward and 13 Jbeta reverse. Assay: immunoSEQ multiplex PCR; the TCRdb copy retains only in-frame clones and omits some. The data show 150,000 to 200,000 clones, less than 90% seen once. Sequenced sample: PBMCs. These receptors were taken from a man aged 18 to 29 in good health and CMV-seronegative.

The V call is TRBV5-4, the J call TRBJ1-1; maybe TRBD1 (6 bases). The CDR3 contains 13 residues. The V gene lost 3 bases and the J gene lost 5 bases, with 11 bases spanning the gap. Germline V gives CDR1 SGHNT, CDR2 YYREEE (reference sequence). CDR3 nucleotides: TGTGCCAGCAGCTACAGGGAGGGGACTGAAGCTTTCTTT. As protein: CASSYREGTEAFF.

V and J are TRBV5-6 and TRBJ1-2; 7 bases agree with TRBD1. J was trimmed by 6 bases and V by 4 bases; bases with no gene match: 9. This CDR3 comprises 14 residues. CDR1 SGHDT and CDR2 YYEEEE come from the germline V gene. CDR3 coding DNA: TGTGCCAGCAGCGCCCGGGACAGACGTCATGGCTACACCTTC. Translation gives CASSARDRRHGYTF.

The V call is TRBV2, the J call TRBJ2-3; 8 nucleotides line up with TRBD1. The germline CDR1 and CDR2 sequences are SNHLY and FYNNEI. Trimming at V came to 5 bases and at J to 6 bases, leaving 10 bases not matched to a gene. The CDR3 has 15 amino acids. The CDR3 nucleotides read TGTGCCAGCAGTCCCCGACAGGGGCTCGGGGATACGCAGTATTTT. This sequence encodes CASSPRQGLGDTQYF.

The chain recombines TRBV6-6 with TRBJ1-1, with 8 nucleotides matching TRBD1. With 5 bases clipped from V and 0 bases from J, the junction kept 5 bases outside the gene matches. This CDR3 has 15 residues. Germline V gene data show CDR1 as MNHNY and CDR2 as SVGAGI (reference sequence). Here the CDR3 DNA reads TGTGCCAGCAGTGGGCAGGGGGCTTTGAACACTGAAGCTTTCTTT. It translates to CASSGQGALNTEAFF.